These T cell receptor beta chains were read from a single sample in a study of post-analysis software for immune sequencing data. A single record per CDR3 protein comes from TCRdb applying MiXCR to the PCR reads. This sample carries roughly 620,000 distinct CDR3 sequences, 44% of them seen once, and the ten largest clones take roughly 1.8%. The sample was blood. These receptors all come from a girl aged 5-17 years with multiple sclerosis. Both conserved end residues are part of each CDR3. D genes are given only for firm matches. Clone size is stated in some rows and not others, as once, few, many or a class when expanded.

clone_size j_call v_call d_call cdr3_length cdr3_aa cdr3_nt
- TRBJ2-7 TRBV5-1 - 16 CASSFDRENPVYEQYF TGCGCCAGCAGCTTCGACCGGGAAAACCCCGTCTACGAGCAGTACTTC
- TRBJ2-7 TRBV5-5 - 13 CASSFRQGTEQYF TGTGCCAGCAGCTTTCGGCAGGGGACCGAGCAGTACTTC
- TRBJ2-1 TRBV10-3 TRBD1 15 CAIRVTGGEDNEQFF TGTGCCATCAGGGTTACAGGGGGCGAGGACAATGAGCAGTTCTTC
few TRBJ2-5 TRBV20-1 TRBD1 13 CSAREDRGETQYF TGCAGTGCTAGAGAGGACAGGGGAGAGACCCAGTACTTC
- TRBJ1-5 TRBV20-1 - 13 CSARRDLDQPQHF TGCAGTGCTAGACGGGATTTGGATCAGCCCCAGCATTTT
few TRBJ1-2 TRBV29-1 - 12 CSVKADVYGYTF TGCAGCGTTAAGGCGGACGTTTATGGCTACACCTTC
once TRBJ1-5 TRBV28 - 15 CASRFPGRSNQPQHF TGTGCCAGCCGTTTCCCGGGCCGTAGCAATCAGCCCCAGCATTTT
- TRBJ2-2 TRBV12-3/TRBV12-4 - 15 CASSLVASNTGELFF TGTGCCAGCAGTTTAGTGGCTTCGAACACCGGGGAGCTGTTTTTT
few TRBJ2-7 TRBV10-3 TRBD2 16 CAISEASPGLAGEQYF TGTGCCATCAGTGAGGCTTCTCCGGGACTAGCGGGCGAGCAGTACTTC
once TRBJ2-4 TRBV5-1 - 15 CASSSSQGAKNIQYF TGCGCCAGCAGCTCCTCACAGGGAGCCAAAAACATTCAGTACTTC
- TRBJ2-7 TRBV10-3 - 14 CAIRFLTGAYEQYF TGTGCCATCAGGTTTTTGACAGGAGCCTACGAGCAGTACTTC
- TRBJ2-3 TRBV20-1 TRBD2 18 CSARDSSESGRAWDTQYF TGCAGTGCTAGAGATAGTTCAGAAAGCGGGAGGGCCTGGGATACGCAGTATTTT